This passage covers 20 T cell receptor beta chains from one sample sequenced in a study of shared clonotypes between healthy human individuals. Using immunoSEQ multiplex PCR, the repertoire was profiled, and TCRdb retains in-frame clones only, with some absent. The table has about 1 million clones, approximately 72% seen once; the top ten hold approximately 1.5%. The sample taken for sequencing was memory CD4+ T cells sorted from blood. Indicated subset: CD45RA-negative fraction. These receptors were collected from a man aged 18 to 29 in good health.

This clone showed up just a few times. This sample also contains other DNA sequences that code for the same CDR3. V gene TRBV5-1 combines with J gene TRBJ2-2; D may be TRBD1 (6 bases). The germline CDR1 and CDR2 sequences are SGHRS and YFSETQ. The V and J ends lost 1 base and 5 bases respectively, with 12 bases between them. The CDR3 contains 15 residues. The CDR3 bases are TGCGCCAGCAGCTTGAGAGGGGGAGATACCGGGGAGCTGTTTTTT. This sequence encodes CASSLRGGDTGELFF. Using reference TRBV5-1 and TRBJ2-2 for the parts outside the CDR3, the full variable domain is KAGVTQTPRYLIKTRGQQVTLSCSPISGHRSVSWYQQTPGQGLQFLFEYFSETQRNKGNFPGRFSGRQFSNSRSEMNVSTLELGDSALYLCASSLRGGDTGELFFGEGSRLTVL.

The genes are TRBV27 and TRBJ2-5; D possibly matches TRBD1 or TRBD2 (6 bases each). Germline V CDR1 and CDR2: MNHEY, SMNVEV (reference sequence). The CDR3 loop spans 14 amino acids. The V and J ends lost 7 bases and 5 bases respectively, with 17 bases between them. As DNA, the CDR3 is TGTGCCAGCATGGGTTGGGGGGCAGGGGAGACCCAGTACTTC. Protein: CASMGWGAGETQYF.

This chain uses TRBV5-1 with TRBJ1-1, with 9 bases aligning to TRBD1. The J segment lost 1 base and the V segment lost 2 bases, leaving 3 bases of the junction unmatched. The CDR3 is 15 amino acids. Germline CDR1 SGHRS, CDR2 YFSETQ. Here the CDR3 reads CASSFGTGTNTEAFF. The CDR3 DNA is TGCGCCAGCAGCTTTGGGACAGGGACGAACACTGAAGCTTTCTTT.

The table lists this clone with a few counts. V usage is TRBV6-4 and J usage is TRBJ2-7; D unresolved. The CDR3 spans 12 residues. CDR1 and CDR2 (germline): MRHNA, SNTAGT. The V end lost 2 bases, the J end lost 5 bases, and 7 bases lay between the germline ends. The CDR3 DNA sequence: TGTGCCAGCAGTGACGTCATCCACGAGCAGTACTTC. This encodes CASSDVIHEQYF.

The chain carries TRBV6-5 and TRBJ1-1, with 7 bases aligning to TRBD1. Losses at the gene ends were 4 bases for V and 5 bases for J; bases not matched to a gene: 7. This CDR3 spans 14 amino acids. The germline V gene has CDR1 MNHEY and CDR2 SVGAGI. Here the CDR3 reads CASSSPTGWTEAFF. The CDR3 DNA is TGTGCCAGCAGTTCTCCGACAGGGTGGACTGAAGCTTTCTTT.

The rearrangement links TRBV7-9 to TRBJ2-2; possibly TRBD2 for D (5 bases). The CDR3 consists of 16 residues. Germline values: CDR1 SEHNR, CDR2 FQNEAQ (reference sequence). V was shortened by 5 bases and J by 6 bases, with 19 bases between the two germline ends. The CDR3: CASSLGSSTGPGELFF. CDR3 in DNA: TGTGCCAGCAGCCTAGGGAGCTCCACGGGCCCCGGGGAGCTGTTTTTT. The entire variable domain, with the rest obtained from reference TRBV7-9 and TRBJ2-2, is as follows: DTGVSQNPRHKITKRGQNVTFRCDPISEHNRLYWYRQTLGQGPEFLTYFQNEAQLEKSRLLSDRFSAERPKGSFSTLEIQRTEQGDSAMYLCASSLGSSTGPGELFFGEGSRLTVL.

This clone was detected only a few times. The chain combines TRBV6-1 with TRBJ1-2; 7 nucleotides match TRBD1. CDR1 is MNHNS and CDR2 is SASEGT in the germline V gene. The CDR3 runs to 15 residues. V was pared by 2 bases and J by 2 bases, with 5 bases of the junction left unmatched. The CDR3 loop reads CASSEPGQKNYGYTF. The CDR3 DNA reads TGTGCCAGCAGTGAACCGGGACAGAAGAACTATGGCTACACCTTC.

The chain recombines TRBV2 with TRBJ1-6; TRBD1 might be the D (5 bases). The CDR3 spans 13 residues. Trimming left V 7 bases short and J 14 bases short, with 18 bases between. Per germline, CDR1 SNHLY and CDR2 FYNNEI. The CDR3 DNA reads as TGTGCCAGCACACAGGAAGCCTTGGGGTCCCTCCACTTT. Protein product: CASTQEALGSLHF. Complete variable domain (other parts from reference TRBV2 and TRBJ1-6): EPEVTQTPSHQVTQMGQEVILRCVPISNHLYFYWYRQILGQKVEFLVSFYNNEISEKSEIFDDQFSVERPDGSNFTLKIRSTKLEDSAMYFCASTQEALGSLHFGNGTRLTVT.

Remarks on this clone: Other DNA sequences in this sample translate to the same CDR3. The chain carries TRBV27 and TRBJ2-3; the D call may be TRBD1 or TRBD2 (5 bases each). Germline lookup yields CDR1 MNHEY and CDR2 SMNVEV (reference sequence). There are 12 residues in the CDR3. The V end lost 6 bases, the J end lost 2 bases, and 6 bases lay between the germline ends. The CDR3, as DNA: TGTGCCAGCAGCGGGACCACAGATACGCAGTATTTT. This sequence encodes CASSGTTDTQYF.

This clone was detected only a few times. The chain combines TRBV29-1 with TRBJ2-7; D may be TRBD2 (6 bases). V was pared by 4 bases and J by 0 bases, with 13 bases between. Per the germline V gene, CDR1 is SQVTM and CDR2 is ANQGSEA. The CDR3 is 14 residues long. CDR3 DNA sequence: TGCAGCGTTGGCGGGACTTCGAGCTCCTACGAGCAGTACTTC. It is translated as CSVGGTSSSYEQYF.

This clone appeared a single time. This rearrangement joins TRBV5-6 to TRBJ1-1; tentatively, D is TRBD1 (6 bases). The germline CDR1 and CDR2 sequences are SGHDT and YYEEEE. Deletions cut 4 bases from V and 0 bases from J, with 10 bases between. The CDR3 has 14 residues. The CDR3 DNA sequence: TGTGCCAGCAGCCGGACAGAGATGAACACTGAAGCTTTCTTT. Translated, it gives CASSRTEMNTEAFF.

The V and J genes are TRBV9 and TRBJ2-7; D perhaps matches TRBD1 (5 bases). Germline CDR1 is SGDLS and CDR2 is YYNGEE. V shed 4 bases and J shed 2 bases, with 13 bases lying between them. The CDR3 covers 14 residues. The chain's CDR3 is CASSPPGFAYEQYF. CDR3 nucleotides: TGTGCCAGCAGCCCCCCAGGGTTCGCCTACGAGCAGTACTTC.

With regard to this clone: Other DNA sequences from this sample encode an identical CDR3 as well. The chain links TRBV5-1 to TRBJ2-5; D is ambiguous. Trimming cost V 0 bases and J 4 bases, with 7 bases left between them. The CDR3 spans 13 residues. Germline assignment: CDR1 SGHRS and CDR2 YFSETQ. The CDR3 nucleotides read TGCGCCAGCAGCTTGGGGCAGAGAGAGACCCAGTACTTC. Residues: CASSLGQRETQYF.

As regards this clone: The same CDR3 arises from other DNA sequences in this sample as well. The CDR3, as DNA: TGTGCCAGCAGTTCCGGACAGGGAGACAATCAGCCCCAGCATTTT. This codes for CASSSGQGDNQPQHF. The V and J genes are TRBV28 and TRBJ1-5; TRBD1 aligns across 8 bases. Germline trimming cut 4 bases from V and 3 bases from J; bases unmatched to any gene: 5. The CDR3 runs 15 residues. The germline CDR1 and CDR2 sequences are MDHEN and SYDVKM.

The chain uses TRBV27 and TRBJ2-7; a weak D match, TRBD2 (5 bases). V lost 2 bases to trimming and J lost 2 bases, with 16 bases between them. CDR1 and CDR2 from the germline V gene are MNHEY and SMNVEV (reference sequence). The CDR3 has 16 amino acids. The CDR3 loop reads CASSLRRPTGTYEQYF. CDR3 coding DNA: TGTGCCAGCAGTTTACGTCGGCCGACCGGGACCTACGAGCAGTACTTC.

The V and J genes are TRBV2 and TRBJ1-2; 7 bases are a match to TRBD1. Germline lookup yields CDR1 SNHLY and CDR2 FYNNEI. Trimming removed 6 bases from V and 8 bases from J; junction bases left unmatched: 9. This CDR3 has 13 amino acids. CDR3 DNA: TGTGCCAGCAGGAGAAGGGGGCAAGGCGGCTACACCTTC. Translating it yields CASRRRGQGGYTF.

The rearrangement links TRBV10-3 to TRBJ2-7; TRBD1 aligns across 7 bases. The trim removed 6 bases at V and 2 bases at J, leaving 7 bases unmatched. The CDR3 extends over 14 amino acids. Germline CDR1 and CDR2: ENHRY and SYGVKD. This CDR3 reads CAIRRTGVAYEQYF. The CDR3 DNA sequence: TGTGCCATCAGAAGGACAGGTGTGGCCTACGAGCAGTACTTC.

The chain couples TRBV7-6 to TRBJ2-2; tentative D call: TRBD1 (5 bases). The length of the CDR3 is 16 residues. In germline, CDR1 is SGHVS, CDR2 FNYEAQ. Trimming cost V 1 base and J 3 bases, with 12 bases left between them. CDR3 DNA: TGTGCCAGCAGCTTAGGTAGCAGGGTTCACACCGGGGAGCTGTTTTTT. Translating gives CASSLGSRVHTGELFF.

This clone appeared once. Different DNA sequences within this sample yield the same CDR3. The chain carries TRBV11-2 and TRBJ2-4; D gene ambiguous. Looked up from germline, CDR1 is SGHAT and CDR2 is FQNNGV. The CDR3 sequence is 14 residues long. V lost 0 bases, J lost 0 bases, and 3 bases lay in between. The CDR3 spells CASSLDGAKNIQYF. CDR3 bases: TGTGCCAGCAGCTTAGACGGAGCCAAAAACATTCAGTACTTC.

In this sample, this clone turned up a few times. V usage is TRBV9 and J usage is TRBJ2-5; possibly TRBD1 or TRBD2 for D (5 bases each). With 9 bases removed from V and 5 bases from J, the gap between germline ends came to 20 bases. The CDR3 contains 14 residues. CDR1 and CDR2 from the germline V gene are SGDLS and YYNGEE. CDR3 DNA: TGTGCCAACGCCCAATTGGGGGTAGGCGAGACCCAGTACTTC. This codes for CANAQLGVGETQYF.